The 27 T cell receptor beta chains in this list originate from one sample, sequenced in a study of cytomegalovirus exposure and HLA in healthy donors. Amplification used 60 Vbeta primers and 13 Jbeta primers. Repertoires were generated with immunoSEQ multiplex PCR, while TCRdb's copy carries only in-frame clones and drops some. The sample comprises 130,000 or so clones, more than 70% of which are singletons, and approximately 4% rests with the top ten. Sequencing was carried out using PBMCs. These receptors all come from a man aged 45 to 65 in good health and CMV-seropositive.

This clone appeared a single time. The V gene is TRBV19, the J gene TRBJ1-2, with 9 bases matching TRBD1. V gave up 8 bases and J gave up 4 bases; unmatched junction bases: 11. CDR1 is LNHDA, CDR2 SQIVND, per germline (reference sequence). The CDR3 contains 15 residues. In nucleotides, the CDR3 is TGTGCCAGTGGATTACTCCGGGACAGGGCCTATGGCTACACCTTC. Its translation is CASGLLRDRAYGYTF. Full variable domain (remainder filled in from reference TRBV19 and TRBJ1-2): DGGITQSPKYLFRKEGQNVTLSCEQNLNHDAMYWYRQDPGQGLRLIYYSQIVNDFQKGDIAEGYSVSREKKESFPLTVTSAQKNPTAFYLCASGLLRDRAYGYTFGSGTRLTVV.

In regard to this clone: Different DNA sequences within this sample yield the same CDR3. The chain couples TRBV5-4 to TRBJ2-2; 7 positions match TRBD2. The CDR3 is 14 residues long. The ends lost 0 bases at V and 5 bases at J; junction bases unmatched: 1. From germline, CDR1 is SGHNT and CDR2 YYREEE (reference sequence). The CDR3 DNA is TGTGCCAGCAGCTTGGGGGGGGGAACCGGGGAGCTGTTTTTT. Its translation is CASSLGGGTGELFF.

The CDR3 protein is CASSVRTGGDEQYF. CDR3 DNA: TGTGCCAGCAGCGTGAGAACAGGGGGCGACGAGCAGTACTTC. The V call is TRBV9, the J call TRBJ2-5, with 9 bases aligning to TRBD1. The assigned J gene may be wrong: the sequence end matches TRBJ2-7 better. The CDR3 loop spans 14 amino acids. The germline CDR1 and CDR2 sequences are SGDLS and YYNGEE.

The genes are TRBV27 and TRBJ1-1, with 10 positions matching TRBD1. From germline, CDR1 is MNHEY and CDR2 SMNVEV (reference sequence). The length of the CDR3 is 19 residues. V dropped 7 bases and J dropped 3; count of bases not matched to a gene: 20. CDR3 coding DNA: TGTGCCAGCAACCTTAAGCTGGGGACAGGGGCACGGCAGGACACTGAAGCTTTCTTT. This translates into CASNLKLGTGARQDTEAFF.

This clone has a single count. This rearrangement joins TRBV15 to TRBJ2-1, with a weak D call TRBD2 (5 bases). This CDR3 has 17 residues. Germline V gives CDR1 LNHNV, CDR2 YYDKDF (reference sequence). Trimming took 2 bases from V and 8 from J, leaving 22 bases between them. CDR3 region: CATSRTGSNMDLDEQFF. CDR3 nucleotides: TGTGCCACCAGCAGAACGGGGAGTAACATGGACCTCGATGAGCAGTTCTTC.

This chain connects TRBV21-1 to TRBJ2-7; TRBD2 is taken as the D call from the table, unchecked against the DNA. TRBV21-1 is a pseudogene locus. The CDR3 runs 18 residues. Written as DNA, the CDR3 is TGTGCCCAGACCCCCTCGGAGGTTAGCGGGAGGGCCGACTGCGAGCAGTACTTC. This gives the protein CAQTPSEVSGRADCEQYF.

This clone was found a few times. The CDR3 sequence is CASSQIEGEGTEAFF. The CDR3 nucleotides read TGTGCCAGCAGCCAAATTGAGGGGGAAGGGACTGAAGCTTTCTTT. The chain is built from TRBV5-5 and TRBJ1-1; D perhaps matches TRBD1 (6 bases). Deletions cut 4 bases from V and 5 bases from J, with 18 bases between. This CDR3 region has 15 residues. Germline assignment: CDR1 SGHKS and CDR2 YYEKEE (reference sequence). The whole variable domain, filled in from reference TRBV5-5 and TRBJ1-1, reads DAGVTQSPTHLIKTRGQQVTLRCSPISGHKSVSWYQQVLGQGPQFIFQYYEKEERGRGNFPDRFSARQFPNYSSELNVNALLLGDSALYLCASSQIEGEGTEAFFGQGTRLTVV.

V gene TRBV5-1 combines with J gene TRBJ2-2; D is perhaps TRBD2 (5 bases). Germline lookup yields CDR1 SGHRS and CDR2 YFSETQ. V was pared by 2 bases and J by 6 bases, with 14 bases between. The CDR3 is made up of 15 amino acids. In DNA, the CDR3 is TGCGCCAGCAGCTTTTCGGGAAAGGTCCCCGGGGAGCTGTTTTTT. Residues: CASSFSGKVPGELFF.

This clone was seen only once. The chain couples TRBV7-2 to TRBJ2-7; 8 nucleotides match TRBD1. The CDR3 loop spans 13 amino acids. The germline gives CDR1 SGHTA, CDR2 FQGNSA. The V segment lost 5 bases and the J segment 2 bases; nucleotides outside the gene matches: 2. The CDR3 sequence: CASSVTGAYEQYF. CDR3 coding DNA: TGTGCCAGCAGCGTGACAGGGGCCTACGAGCAGTACTTC. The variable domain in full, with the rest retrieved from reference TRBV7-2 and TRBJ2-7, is GAGVSQSPSNKVTEKGKDVELRCDPISGHTALYWYRQSLGQGLEFLIYFQGNSAPDKSGLPSDRFSAERTGGSVSTLTIQRTQQEDSAVYLCASSVTGAYEQYFGPGTRLTVT.

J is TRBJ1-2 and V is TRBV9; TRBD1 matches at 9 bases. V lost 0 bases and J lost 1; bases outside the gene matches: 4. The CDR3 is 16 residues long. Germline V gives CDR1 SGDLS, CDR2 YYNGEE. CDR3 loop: CASSVGGTGNNYGYTF. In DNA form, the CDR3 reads TGTGCCAGCAGCGTAGGGGGGACAGGGAATAACTATGGCTACACCTTC.

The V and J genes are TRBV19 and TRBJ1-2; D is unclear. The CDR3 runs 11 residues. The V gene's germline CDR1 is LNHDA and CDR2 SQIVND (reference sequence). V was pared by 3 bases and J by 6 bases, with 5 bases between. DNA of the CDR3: TGTGCCAGTAGTATTTCGGATGGCTACACCTTC. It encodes CASSISDGYTF.

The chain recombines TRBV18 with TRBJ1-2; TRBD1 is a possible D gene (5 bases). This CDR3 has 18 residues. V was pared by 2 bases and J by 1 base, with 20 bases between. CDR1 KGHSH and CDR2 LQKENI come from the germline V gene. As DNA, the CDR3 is TGTGCCAGCTCACCAAATTGGAGCCTCCTAGGGGATAACTATGGCTACACCTTC. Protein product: CASSPNWSLLGDNYGYTF.

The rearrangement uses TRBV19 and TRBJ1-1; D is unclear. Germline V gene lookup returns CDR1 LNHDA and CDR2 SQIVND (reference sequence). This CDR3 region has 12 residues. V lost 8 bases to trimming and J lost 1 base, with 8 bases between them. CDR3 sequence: CASGPRNTEAFF. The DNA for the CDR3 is TGTGCCAGTGGTCCCAGGAACACTGAAGCTTTCTTT.

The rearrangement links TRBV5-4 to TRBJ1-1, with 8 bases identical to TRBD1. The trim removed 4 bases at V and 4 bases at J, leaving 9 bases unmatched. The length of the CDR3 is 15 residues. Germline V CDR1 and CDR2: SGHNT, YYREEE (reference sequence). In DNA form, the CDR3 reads TGTGCCAGCAGCGGGGGGGACAGGAGGACCACTGAAGCTTTCTTT. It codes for CASSGGDRRTTEAFF.

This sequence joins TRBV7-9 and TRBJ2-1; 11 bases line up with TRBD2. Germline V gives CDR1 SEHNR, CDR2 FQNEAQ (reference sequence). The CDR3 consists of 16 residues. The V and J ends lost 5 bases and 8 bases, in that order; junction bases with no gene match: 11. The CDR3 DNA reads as TGTGCCAGCAGCACCCATAGCGGGGGGGCTTTTGATGAGCAGTTCTTC. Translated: CASSTHSGGAFDEQFF.

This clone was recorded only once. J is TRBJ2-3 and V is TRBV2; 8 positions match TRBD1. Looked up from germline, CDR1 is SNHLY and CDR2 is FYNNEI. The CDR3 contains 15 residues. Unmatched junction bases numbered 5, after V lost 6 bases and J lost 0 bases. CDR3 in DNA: TGTGCCAGCAGCCTGGACAGGGCTAGCACAGATACGCAGTATTTT. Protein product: CASSLDRASTDTQYF.

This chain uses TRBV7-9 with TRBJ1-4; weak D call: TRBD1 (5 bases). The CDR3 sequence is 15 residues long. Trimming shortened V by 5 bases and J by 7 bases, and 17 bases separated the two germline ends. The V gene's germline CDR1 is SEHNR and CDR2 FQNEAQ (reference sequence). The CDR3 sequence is CASSTRYGGGEKLFF. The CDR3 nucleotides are TGTGCCAGCAGCACGCGTTACGGGGGTGGTGAAAAACTGTTTTTT. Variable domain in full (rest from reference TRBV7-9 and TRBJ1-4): DTGVSQNPRHKITKRGQNVTFRCDPISEHNRLYWYRQTLGQGPEFLTYFQNEAQLEKSRLLSDRFSAERPKGSFSTLEIQRTEQGDSAMYLCASSTRYGGGEKLFFGSGTQLSVL.

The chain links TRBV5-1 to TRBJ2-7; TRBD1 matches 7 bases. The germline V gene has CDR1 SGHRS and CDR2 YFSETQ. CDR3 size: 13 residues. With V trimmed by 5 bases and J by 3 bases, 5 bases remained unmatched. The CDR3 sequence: CASRRTGDYEQYF. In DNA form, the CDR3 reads TGCGCCAGCAGAAGGACAGGAGACTACGAGCAGTACTTC. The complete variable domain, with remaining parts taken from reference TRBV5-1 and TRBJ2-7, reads KAGVTQTPRYLIKTRGQQVTLSCSPISGHRSVSWYQQTPGQGLQFLFEYFSETQRNKGNFPGRFSGRQFSNSRSEMNVSTLELGDSALYLCASRRTGDYEQYFGPGTRLTVT.

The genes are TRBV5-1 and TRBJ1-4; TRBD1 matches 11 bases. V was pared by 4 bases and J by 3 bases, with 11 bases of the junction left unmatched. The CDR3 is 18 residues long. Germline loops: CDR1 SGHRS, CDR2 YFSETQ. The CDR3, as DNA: TGCGCCAGCAGCGTCTACGGACAGGGGGCGCAGCCTAATGAAAAACTGTTTTTT. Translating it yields CASSVYGQGAQPNEKLFF.

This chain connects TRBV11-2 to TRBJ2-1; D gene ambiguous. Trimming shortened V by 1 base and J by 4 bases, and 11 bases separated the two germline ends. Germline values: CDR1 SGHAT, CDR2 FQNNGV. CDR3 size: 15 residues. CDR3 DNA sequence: TGTGCCAGCAGCTTAGGGCTGCTAGGTTACAATGAGCAGTTCTTC. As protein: CASSLGLLGYNEQFF.

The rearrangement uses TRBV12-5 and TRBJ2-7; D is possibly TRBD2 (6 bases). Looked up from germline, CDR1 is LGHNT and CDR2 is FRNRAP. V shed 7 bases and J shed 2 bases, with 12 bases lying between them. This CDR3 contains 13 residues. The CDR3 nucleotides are TGTGCTAGTGCGACCGGGGGACCCTACGAGCAGTACTTC. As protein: CASATGGPYEQYF.

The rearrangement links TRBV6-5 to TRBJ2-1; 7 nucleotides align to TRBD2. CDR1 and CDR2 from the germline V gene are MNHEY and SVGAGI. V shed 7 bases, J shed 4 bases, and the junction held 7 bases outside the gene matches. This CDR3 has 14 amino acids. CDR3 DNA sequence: TGTGCCAGCACCTCCGCGGGGGTTTACAATGAGCAGTTCTTC. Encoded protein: CASTSAGVYNEQFF.

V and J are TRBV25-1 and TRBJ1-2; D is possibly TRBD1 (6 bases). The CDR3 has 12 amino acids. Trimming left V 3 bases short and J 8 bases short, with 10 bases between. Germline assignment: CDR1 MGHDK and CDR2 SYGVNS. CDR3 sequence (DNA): TGTGCCAGCAGTGATCTTGGGGGCGGCTACACCTTC. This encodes CASSDLGGGYTF.

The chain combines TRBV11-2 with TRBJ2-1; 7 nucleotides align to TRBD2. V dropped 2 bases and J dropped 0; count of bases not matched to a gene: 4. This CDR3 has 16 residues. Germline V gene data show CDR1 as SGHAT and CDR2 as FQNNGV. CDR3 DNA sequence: TGTGCCAGCAGCTTATGGGGCGGGAGCTCCTACAATGAGCAGTTCTTC. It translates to CASSLWGGSSYNEQFF.

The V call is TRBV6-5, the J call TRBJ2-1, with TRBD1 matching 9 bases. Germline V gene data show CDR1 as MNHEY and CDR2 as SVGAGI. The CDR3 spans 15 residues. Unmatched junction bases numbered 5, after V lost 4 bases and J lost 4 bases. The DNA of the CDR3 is TGTGCCAGCAGTTTTCGGGACAGGGTTTACAATGAGCAGTTCTTC. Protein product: CASSFRDRVYNEQFF.

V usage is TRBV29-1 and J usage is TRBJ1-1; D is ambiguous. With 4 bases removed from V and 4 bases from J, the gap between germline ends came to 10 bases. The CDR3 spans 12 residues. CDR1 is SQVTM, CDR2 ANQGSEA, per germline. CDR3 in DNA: TGCAGCGTTGCGGGGAGGAGCACTGAAGCTTTCTTT. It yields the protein CSVAGRSTEAFF.

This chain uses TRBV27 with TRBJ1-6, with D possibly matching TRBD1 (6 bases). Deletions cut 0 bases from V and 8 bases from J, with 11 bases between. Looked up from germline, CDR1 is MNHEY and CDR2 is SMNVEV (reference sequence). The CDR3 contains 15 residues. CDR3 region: CASSLSTAGDSPLHF. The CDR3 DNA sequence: TGTGCCAGCAGTTTATCGACGGCAGGGGATTCACCCCTCCACTTT.